Following are 19 T cell receptor beta chains from one sample sequenced in a study of T cell changes during pregnancy in multiple sclerosis. Measured with immunoSEQ multiplex PCR; TCRdb has only the in-frame clones, and not every one. The sample comprises approximately 99,000 clones, 85% to 95% of which are singletons, and about 0.98% rests with the top ten. Sequenced here: peripheral blood, sampled after pregnancy. The receptors come from a female donor with multiple sclerosis, enrolled in a pregnancy study.

The chain couples TRBV28 to TRBJ2-7; 10 bases map to TRBD1. V trimming: 3 bases; J trimming: 2 bases; junction bases outside the gene matches: 4. The CDR3 spans 15 residues. From germline, CDR1 is MDHEN and CDR2 SYDVKM. The CDR3 nucleotides are TGTGCCAGCAGTTTTCCCGGACAGGGGGCCTACGAGCAGTACTTC. Translating gives CASSFPGQGAYEQYF. Looking up the rest from reference TRBV28 and TRBJ2-7 gives the full variable domain: DVKVTQSSRYLVKRTGEKVFLECVQDMDHENMFWYRQDPGLGLRLIYFSYDVKMKEKGDIPEGYSVSREKKERFSLILESASTNQTSMYLCASSFPGQGAYEQYFGPGTRLTVT.

This clone was picked up one time. This chain connects TRBV18 to TRBJ2-2, with TRBD1 matching over 8 bases. V trimming: 6 bases; J trimming: 3 bases; junction bases outside the gene matches: 3. The V gene's germline CDR1 is KGHSH and CDR2 LQKENI. CDR3 size: 14 residues. Here the CDR3 DNA reads TGTGCCAGCTCCGGACAGGGCGACACCGGGGAGCTGTTTTTT. As protein: CASSGQGDTGELFF.

The gene calls are TRBV5-1 and TRBJ2-5; 10 bases are a match to TRBD2. The V gene end was trimmed by 4 bases and the J gene end by 4 bases; junction bases not matched to a gene: 16. This CDR3 has 18 residues. The V gene's germline CDR1 is SGHRS and CDR2 YFSETQ. In nucleotides, the CDR3 is TGCGCCAGCAGCCTAAACCTCCAAGCTAGCGGGAGCGGAGAGACCCAGTACTTC. The encoded protein is CASSLNLQASGSGETQYF.

The chain recombines TRBV23-1 with TRBJ1-5; no definite D call. Being an ORF, TRBV23-1 has a function that is uncertain. The V end was cut by 3 bases, the J end by 0 bases, with 6 bases between. The CDR3 spans 14 residues. The CDR3 spells CASSQTISNQPQHF. The CDR3 DNA reads as TGCGCCAGCAGTCAGACAATTAGCAATCAGCCCCAGCATTTT.

The rearrangement joins TRBV7-9 to TRBJ2-1; 10 nucleotides line up with TRBD2. The germline V gene encodes CDR1 SEHNR and CDR2 FQNEAQ (reference sequence). This CDR3 region has 17 residues. The junction had 14 bases not matched to a gene; V was cut back by 5 bases and J by 7 bases. The DNA for the CDR3 is TGTGCCAGCAGCGCCCAGCGGGCTAGCGGGAGTAGGAATGAGCAGTTCTTC. Its protein product is CASSAQRASGSRNEQFF.

The count of this clone is one. This rearrangement joins TRBV7-9 to TRBJ2-1, with 10 bases aligning to TRBD2. V gave up 6 bases and J gave up 7 bases; unmatched junction bases: 6. CDR1 SEHNR and CDR2 FQNEAQ come from the germline V gene (reference sequence). The CDR3 has 14 amino acids. The CDR3 DNA reads as TGTGCCAGCAGAGCGGGACTAGCGAGGAATGAGCAGTTCTTC. Encoded protein: CASRAGLARNEQFF.

The chain uses TRBV6-4 and TRBJ2-6; 8 nucleotides agree with TRBD2. CDR1 is MRHNA and CDR2 is SNTAGT in the germline V gene. The CDR3 loop spans 20 amino acids. V was pared by 3 bases and J by 1 base, with 14 bases of the junction left unmatched. For the CDR3, the DNA is TGTGCCAGCAGTGAAAAGGTACTGGGACTAGTAAGGTCTGGGGCCAACGTCCTGACTTTC. Its protein product is CASSEKVLGLVRSGANVLTF.

The genes are TRBV11-2 and TRBJ2-7, with 9 bases aligning to TRBD1. Germline V gene sequence: CDR1 SGHAT, CDR2 FQNNGV. This CDR3 region has 14 residues. The ends lost 4 bases at V and 3 bases at J; junction bases unmatched: 4. In DNA, the CDR3 is TGTGCCAGCAGCTCCGGACAGGGGATCTACGAGCAGTACTTC. As protein: CASSSGQGIYEQYF. Combining the CDR3 with reference TRBV11-2 and TRBJ2-7 gives the whole variable domain EAGVAQSPRYKIIEKRQSVAFWCNPISGHATLYWYQQILGQGPKLLIQFQNNGVVDDSQLPKDRFSAERLKGVDSTLKIQPAKLEDSAVYLCASSSGQGIYEQYFGPGTRLTVT.

The chain links TRBV13 to TRBJ2-1; 10 positions agree with TRBD2. V was clipped by 5 bases and J by 8 bases; unmatched bases: 21. Germline V gives CDR1 PRHDT, CDR2 FYEKMQ (reference sequence). The CDR3 runs 19 residues. CDR3 nucleotides: TGTGCCAGCAGCCCTGGACTAGCGGCCGATTTATTTAGAAGTCATGAGCAGTTCTTC. Its translation: CASSPGLAADLFRSHEQFF.

The chain employs TRBV18 and TRBJ1-3; 7 bases agree with TRBD1. Germline CDR1 reads KGHSH; CDR2 reads LQKENI. Germline trimming cut 1 base from V and 1 base from J; bases unmatched to any gene: 4. The CDR3 spans 16 residues. The CDR3 DNA follows: TGTGCCAGCTCACCACAGGGGGCTACATCTGGAAACACCATATATTTT. Translated: CASSPQGATSGNTIYF.

The chain couples TRBV27 to TRBJ2-3; a possible D gene is TRBD2 (5 bases). V dropped 6 bases and J dropped 0 bases, with 19 bases sitting between them. The germline gives CDR1 MNHEY, CDR2 SMNVEV (reference sequence). The CDR3 has 17 residues. The CDR3 loop reads CASSPWTTRGSTDTQYF. DNA of the CDR3: TGTGCCAGCAGCCCTTGGACCACCCGCGGGAGCACAGATACGCAGTATTTT.

The rearrangement links TRBV5-1 to TRBJ1-1, with D unresolved. CDR3 length: 14 residues. Deletions cut 5 bases from V and 3 bases from J, with 14 bases between. Germline values: CDR1 SGHRS, CDR2 YFSETQ. The CDR3 reads CASRVGLAYTEAFF. In nucleotides, the CDR3 is TGCGCCAGCAGAGTTGGGCTTGCATACACTGAAGCTTTCTTT.

The chain employs TRBV5-1 and TRBJ2-1, with D maybe TRBD1 (6 bases). V dropped 0 bases and J dropped 4 bases, with 11 bases sitting between them. Germline V gene data show CDR1 as SGHRS and CDR2 as YFSETQ. The CDR3 sequence is 15 residues long. The CDR3 DNA reads as TGCGCCAGCAGCTTGGGGACAGCGAAATACAATGAGCAGTTCTTC. This sequence encodes CASSLGTAKYNEQFF.

V and J are TRBV6-5 and TRBJ2-1, with TRBD2 matching 7 bases. The trim removed 6 bases at V and 7 bases at J, leaving 9 bases unmatched. Germline-derived CDR1 and CDR2 are MNHEY and SVGAGI. This CDR3 is 14 amino acids long. As DNA, the CDR3 is TGTGCCAGCAGCGGACTAGACCTCAGGAATGAGCAGTTCTTC. Translated: CASSGLDLRNEQFF.

A single count supports this clone. The chain uses TRBV5-4 and TRBJ2-1; D is perhaps TRBD2 (6 bases). The CDR3 spans 17 residues. The germline V and J ends were trimmed by 4 bases and 8 bases, with 25 bases remaining between them. Germline V gene data show CDR1 as SGHNT and CDR2 as YYREEE (reference sequence). The CDR3 region has the DNA TGTGCCAGCAGCCGACCGGGACTTGCGGGGTCGGACGATGAGCAGTTCTTC. Its translation is CASSRPGLAGSDDEQFF. The full variable domain, completed using reference TRBV5-4 and TRBJ2-1, is ETGVTQSPTHLIKTRGQQVTLRCSSQSGHNTVSWYQQALGQGPQFIFQYYREEENGRGNFPPRFSGLQFPNYSSELNVNALELDDSALYLCASSRPGLAGSDDEQFFGPGTRLTVL.

The V call is TRBV29-1, the J call TRBJ2-1, with TRBD2 matching over 8 bases. The germline V gene encodes CDR1 SQVTM and CDR2 ANQGSEA. The CDR3 is 20 amino acids. The J segment lost 0 bases and the V segment lost 3 bases, leaving 19 bases of the junction unmatched. The CDR3 DNA reads as TGCAGCGTTGAGGGACTAGTGACTAGCTCCGACACTAGCTCCTACAATGAGCAGTTCTTC. Translation gives CSVEGLVTSSDTSSYNEQFF.

The J gene is TRBJ2-5, the V gene TRBV5-1; TRBD2 agrees at 8 bases. The germline V gene encodes CDR1 SGHRS and CDR2 YFSETQ. V lost 4 bases, J lost 4 bases, and 6 bases stayed unmatched. The CDR3 extends over 14 amino acids. DNA for the CDR3: TGCGCCAGCAGCGGGGGGACTAGGCGAGAGACCCAGTACTTC. It yields the protein CASSGGTRRETQYF.

J is TRBJ2-1 and V is TRBV7-3; weak D call: TRBD1 (6 bases). Trimming took 0 bases from V and 7 from J, leaving 10 bases between them. This CDR3 has 14 residues. Germline CDR1 and CDR2: SGHTA and FQGTGA. The CDR3 loop is CASSLTTRGNEQFF. For the CDR3, the DNA is TGTGCCAGCAGCTTAACGACGAGGGGGAATGAGCAGTTCTTC.

This rearrangement joins TRBV6-5 to TRBJ1-2; D ambiguous. This CDR3 is 14 amino acids long. Germline lookup yields CDR1 MNHEY and CDR2 SVGAGI. With 0 bases removed from V and 8 bases from J, the gap between germline ends came to 13 bases. The CDR3 DNA follows: TGTGCCAGCAGTTACTCCCCCCGGGGTGGCGGCTACACCTTC. Its protein product is CASSYSPRGGGYTF.